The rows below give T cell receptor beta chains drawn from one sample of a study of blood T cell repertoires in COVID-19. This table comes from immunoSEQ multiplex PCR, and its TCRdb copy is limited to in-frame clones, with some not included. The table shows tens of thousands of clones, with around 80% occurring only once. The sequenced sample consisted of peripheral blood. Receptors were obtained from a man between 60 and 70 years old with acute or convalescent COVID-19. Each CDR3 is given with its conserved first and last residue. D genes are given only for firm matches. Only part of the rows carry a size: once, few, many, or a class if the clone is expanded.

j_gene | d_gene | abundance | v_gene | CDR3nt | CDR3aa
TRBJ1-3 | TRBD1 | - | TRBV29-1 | TGCAGCGCCGTGGGACAGCTAAATTCTGGAAACACCATATATTTT | CSAVGQLNSGNTIYF
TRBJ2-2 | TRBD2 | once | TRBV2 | TGTGCCAGCACCGAAGGGTGGGGACTAATAACCGGGGAGCTGTTTTTT | CASTEGWGLITGELFF
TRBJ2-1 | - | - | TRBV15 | TGTGCCACCAGCAGCTTGCGACTTTCCAATGAGCAGTTCTTC | CATSSLRLSNEQFF
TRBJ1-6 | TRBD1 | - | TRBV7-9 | TGTGCCAGCAGCACCGGGACAGGGGCTAATTCACCCCTCCACTTT | CASSTGTGANSPLHF
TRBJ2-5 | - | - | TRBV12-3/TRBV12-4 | TGTGCCAGCAGTGAGGAACAAGAGACCCAGTACTTC | CASSEEQETQYF
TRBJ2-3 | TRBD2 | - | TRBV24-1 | TGTGCCACCAGTGACGTAGGGACTAGCGGGGGCACAGATACGCAGTATTTT | CATSDVGTSGGTDTQYF
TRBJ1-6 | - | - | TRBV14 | TGTGCCAGCAGCCAAGTTCAGGGAAATTCACCCCTCCACTTT | CASSQVQGNSPLHF
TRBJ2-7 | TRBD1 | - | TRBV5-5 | TGTGCCAGCAGCTTGGACAGGGGGCTATACGAGCAGTACTTC | CASSLDRGLYEQYF
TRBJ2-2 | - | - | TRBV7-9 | TGTGCCAGCAGCCCGAGGGCCAGAGTTAACACCGGGGAGCTGTTTTTT | CASSPRARVNTGELFF
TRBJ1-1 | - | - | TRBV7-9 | TGTGCCAGCAGCTTCAGTCTCCGGGTTGAAGCTTTCTTT | CASSFSLRVEAFF
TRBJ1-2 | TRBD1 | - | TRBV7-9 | TGTGCCAGCAGCTTAGCCGTGGGACAGGGTTCTTCTGGCTACACCTTC | CASSLAVGQGSSGYTF
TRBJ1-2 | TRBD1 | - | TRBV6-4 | TGTGCCAGCAGTCCGGACAGGGCGGGCTATGGCTACACCTTC | CASSPDRAGYGYTF
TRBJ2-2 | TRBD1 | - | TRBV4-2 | TGTGCCAGCAGCCAAGTCGACAGGGAATACGGGGAGCTGTTTTTT | CASSQVDREYGELFF
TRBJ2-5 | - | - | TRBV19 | TGTGCCAGTAGCCCTCAGGGGGAGACCCAGTACTTC | CASSPQGETQYF
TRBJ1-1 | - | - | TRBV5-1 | TGCGCCAGCAGCTGGGGGGTTATGAGGACTGAAGCTTTCTTT | CASSWGVMRTEAFF
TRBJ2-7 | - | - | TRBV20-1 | TGCAGTGCTAGAGGGCACTACGAGCAGTACTTC | CSARGHYEQYF
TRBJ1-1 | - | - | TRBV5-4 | TGTGCCAGCAGCTTGGCAGGGGCAGGCGACACTGAAGCTTTCTTT | CASSLAGAGDTEAFF
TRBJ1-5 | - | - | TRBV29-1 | TGCAGTGCCGGGACACAGCAAACCAATCAGCCCCAGCATTTT | CSAGTQQTNQPQHF
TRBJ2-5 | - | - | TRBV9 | TGTGCCAGCAGCCCTGCCGTCCAGCGTATAGAGACCCAGTACTTC | CASSPAVQRIETQYF
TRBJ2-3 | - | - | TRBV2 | TGTGCCAGCAGTGCGAGGTGGGAGGATACGCAGTATTTT | CASSARWEDTQYF
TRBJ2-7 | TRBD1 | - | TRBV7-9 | TGTGCCAGCAGCGTGACAGGGTCCTCCTACGAGCAGTACTTC | CASSVTGSSYEQYF
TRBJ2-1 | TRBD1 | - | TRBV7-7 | TGTGCTAGCAGCCGCCGACAGGGGAGCTCCTACAATGAGCAGTTCTTC | CASSRRQGSSYNEQFF
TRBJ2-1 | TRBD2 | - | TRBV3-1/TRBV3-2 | TGTGCCAGCAGGGGGGGGGACTACAATGAGCAGTTCTTC | CASRGGDYNEQFF
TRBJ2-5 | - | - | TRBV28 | TGTGCCAGCAGTTTGTACAACGAAGAGACCCAGTACTTC | CASSLYNEETQYF
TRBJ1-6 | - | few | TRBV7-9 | TGTGCCAGCAGCACCGAGAGGGATCTCGGAGGGTCACCCCTCCACTTT | CASSTERDLGGSPLHF
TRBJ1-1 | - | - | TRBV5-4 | TGTGCCAGCTCAGAAAGGGCGCGGGTCACTGAAGCTTTCTTT | CASSERARVTEAFF
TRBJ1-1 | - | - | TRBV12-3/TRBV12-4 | TGTGCCAGCAGTTTAGCCGGGGGGCATGGGGCTTTCTTT | CASSLAGGHGAFF
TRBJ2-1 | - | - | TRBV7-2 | TGTGCCAGCAGCTTACGGAGGTCCTCCTACAATGAGCAGTTCTTC | CASSLRRSSYNEQFF
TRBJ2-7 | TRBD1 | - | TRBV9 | TGTGCCAGCAGCGTCGGGGACAGTAACCTACGAGAGCAGTACTTC | CASSVGDSNLREQYF
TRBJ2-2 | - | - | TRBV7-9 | TGTGCCAGCAGCTTATGGGGCAGCGGGGAGCTGTTTTTT | CASSLWGSGELFF
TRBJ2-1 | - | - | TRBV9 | TGTGCCAGCAGCCCAAGACAGGGGGCGGGATGGACTAGCGGGAATGAGCAGTTCTTC | CASSPRQGAGWTSGNEQFF
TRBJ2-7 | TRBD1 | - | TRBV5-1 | TGCGCCAGCAGCTTCGGACAGGACACCTACGAGCAGTACTTC | CASSFGQDTYEQYF
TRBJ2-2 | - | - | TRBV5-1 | TGCGCCAGCAGCTTGGCCACGAACACCGGGGAGCTGTTTTTT | CASSLATNTGELFF
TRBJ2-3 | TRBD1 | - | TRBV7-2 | TGTGCCAGCAGCCCGGGACAGGGGTCAGATACGCAGTATTTT | CASSPGQGSDTQYF
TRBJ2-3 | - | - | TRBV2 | TGTGCCAGCAAAGGAGGGGACGGGACAGATACGCAGTATTTT | CASKGGDGTDTQYF
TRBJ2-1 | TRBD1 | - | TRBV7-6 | TGTGCCAGCAGCGAGGCAGGGGGCGCCTACAATGAGCAGTTCTTC | CASSEAGGAYNEQFF
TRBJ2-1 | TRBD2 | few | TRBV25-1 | TGTGCCAGCAGTGAAGGGGGGACTAGCGGGATTAATGAGCAGTTCTTC | CASSEGGTSGINEQFF
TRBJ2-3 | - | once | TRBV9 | TGTGCCAGCAGCGCTATCAAAGATACGCAGTATTTT | CASSAIKDTQYF
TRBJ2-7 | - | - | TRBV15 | TGTGCCACCAGCAGAGGTAAAGGGGACTACGAGCAGTACTTC | CATSRGKGDYEQYF
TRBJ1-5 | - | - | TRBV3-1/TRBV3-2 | TGTGCCAGCAGCCAAGGGTTGGCTCAGCCCCAGCATTTT | CASSQGLAQPQHF
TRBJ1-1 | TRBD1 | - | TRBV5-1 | TGCGCCAGCAGCTTGGCAGGGACAGGGGGGGCCACTGAAGCTTTCTTT | CASSLAGTGGATEAFF
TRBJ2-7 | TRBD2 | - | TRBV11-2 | TGTGCCAGCAGCTCCACAGCGACTAGCGGGGGCTACGAGCAGTACTTC | CASSSTATSGGYEQYF
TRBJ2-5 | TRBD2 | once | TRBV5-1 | TGCGCCAGCAGCCCAGCGGGGGGGCAAGAGACCCAGTACTTC | CASSPAGGQETQYF